The 14 T cell receptor beta chains below were found in one sample sequenced in a study of cytomegalovirus exposure and HLA in healthy donors. The PCR contained 60 Vbeta and 13 Jbeta primers. Assay: immunoSEQ multiplex PCR; the TCRdb copy retains only in-frame clones and omits some. This table holds about 150,000 clones, roughly 74% found once. The sequenced sample consisted of PBMCs. The receptors were sampled from a man aged 18 to 29 in good health and CMV-seronegative.

This clone came up a few times. CDR3 protein: CASSLLYDRAGNTIYF. CDR3 nucleotides: TGTGCCAGCAGCTTACTTTACGACAGGGCTGGAAACACCATATATTTT. The chain joins TRBV7-6 to TRBJ1-3, with TRBD1 identical over 7 bases. V shed 2 bases and J 2 bases; nucleotides not matched to a gene: 6. The CDR3 consists of 16 residues. CDR1 and CDR2 (germline): SGHVS, FNYEAQ.

The CDR3 protein is CASSLKGEGVYEQYF. The CDR3 region has the DNA TGCGCCAGCAGCCTGAAGGGAGAGGGGGTCTACGAGCAGTACTTC. The gene calls are TRBV4-3 and TRBJ2-7, with D maybe TRBD1 (6 bases). The CDR3 has 15 amino acids. Germline V lookup: CDR1 LGHNA, CDR2 YSLEER. V dropped 4 bases and J dropped 3 bases, with 16 bases sitting between them.

This chain links TRBV5-4 with TRBJ2-2; tentative D call: TRBD2 (7 bases). Trimming removed 2 bases from V and 7 bases from J, with 18 bases in between. The germline V gene encodes CDR1 SGHNT and CDR2 YYREEE (reference sequence). This CDR3 has 16 amino acids. The CDR3: CASSFSRGGDNGELFF. The CDR3 DNA is TGTGCCAGCAGCTTCTCCAGGGGAGGGGACAACGGGGAGCTGTTTTTT.

The chain carries TRBV7-2 and TRBJ2-5; TRBD1 is a possible D gene (5 bases). V shed 2 bases and J shed 5 bases, with 12 bases lying between them. CDR3 length: 14 residues. CDR1 SGHTA and CDR2 FQGNSA come from the germline V gene. This CDR3 is CASSLIGVGETQYF. The CDR3 bases are TGTGCCAGCAGCTTAATAGGGGTCGGGGAGACCCAGTACTTC.

This chain joins TRBV6-1 and TRBJ1-1, with TRBD1 matching 10 bases. CDR3 size: 15 residues. After removal of 8 bases from V and 6 bases from J, the junction contained 12 bases not matched to a gene. Germline CDR1 is MNHNS and CDR2 is SASEGT. The CDR3 DNA reads as TGTGCCAGCGCGGTGTATTCGGGACAGGGGTCTGAAGCTTTCTTT. Its translation is CASAVYSGQGSEAFF.

The rearrangement joins TRBV4-1 to TRBJ2-6; weak D call: TRBD2 (5 bases). Trimming took 0 bases from V and 0 from J, leaving 6 bases between them. In germline, CDR1 is MGHRA, CDR2 YSYEKL. The CDR3 runs 16 residues. The CDR3, as DNA: TGCGCCAGCAGCCAAGATCGGGGCTCTGGGGCCAACGTCCTGACTTTC. Translated, it gives CASSQDRGSGANVLTF.

The chain has TRBV7-9 and TRBJ2-2; 7 nucleotides match TRBD1. There are 17 residues in the CDR3. Germline CDR1 reads SEHNR; CDR2 reads FQNEAQ (reference sequence). The V segment lost 0 bases and the J segment 1 base; nucleotides outside the gene matches: 5. The CDR3 here is CASSLAFRQGNTGELFF. CDR3 in DNA: TGTGCCAGCAGCTTAGCCTTTCGACAGGGGAACACCGGGGAGCTGTTTTTT.

The chain uses TRBV19 and TRBJ2-7, with D maybe TRBD2 (5 bases). The germline V gene has CDR1 LNHDA and CDR2 SQIVND (reference sequence). Trimming took off 1 base at V and 4 bases at J, with 14 bases between the two ends. The CDR3 has 15 amino acids. The CDR3 spells CASSIASGLLYEQYF. The CDR3 nucleotides are TGTGCCAGTAGTATAGCGTCCGGACTCCTTTACGAGCAGTACTTC.

A few counts support this clone. The chain carries TRBV10-3 and TRBJ2-3, with 8 bases matching TRBD2. This CDR3 has 15 amino acids. V was pared by 6 bases and J by 1 base, with 6 bases of the junction left unmatched. Germline V gene data show CDR1 as ENHRY and CDR2 as SYGVKD. The CDR3 DNA is TGTGCCATCAGATCTAGCGGGTCTGGCACAGATACGCAGTATTTT. It yields the protein CAIRSSGSGTDTQYF.

The rearrangement links TRBV7-9 to TRBJ1-2, with unresolved D. The germline V gene has CDR1 SEHNR and CDR2 FQNEAQ (reference sequence). The CDR3 has 16 amino acids. V lost 5 bases to trimming and J lost 5 bases, with 21 bases between them. CDR3 nucleotide sequence: TGTGCCAGCAGCACTGAGAGGGAGGCCACACTTTATGGCTACACCTTC. This sequence encodes CASSTEREATLYGYTF.

This clone is a singleton in its sample. The chain joins TRBV6-5 to TRBJ1-5; D is perhaps TRBD1 (5 bases). This CDR3 has 14 residues. V was trimmed by 6 bases and J by 6 bases, leaving 15 bases between them. Germline CDR1 is MNHEY and CDR2 is SVGAGI. Written as DNA, the CDR3 is TGTGCCAGCAGCCTCGGCGGGGGAAGTCAGCCCCAGCATTTT. As protein: CASSLGGGSQPQHF.

The CDR3 DNA reads TGTGCCAGCAGTGCCCGGAGCGGGGATCAGCCCCAGCATTTT. This sequence encodes CASSARSGDQPQHF. The chain carries TRBV25-1 and TRBJ1-5, with D unclear. Trimming cost V 4 bases and J 5 bases, with 12 bases left between them. The germline V gene encodes CDR1 MGHDK and CDR2 SYGVNS. This CDR3 contains 14 residues.

The V call is TRBV6-1, the J call TRBJ1-5, with D perhaps matching TRBD1 (5 bases). The V and J ends lost 10 bases and 7 bases respectively, with 17 bases between them. The germline V gene has CDR1 MNHNS and CDR2 SASEGT. The length of the CDR3 is 13 residues. CDR3 bases: TGTGCCACGTCGGACACATACGTCCAGCCCCAGCATTTT. Protein: CATSDTYVQPQHF.

This sequence joins TRBV11-2 and TRBJ1-2; possibly TRBD1 for D (6 bases). Germline V gene sequence: CDR1 SGHAT, CDR2 FQNNGV. This CDR3 has 15 amino acids. V lost 1 base and J lost 4, with 13 bases in between. The chain's CDR3 is CASSLVQGLPYGYTF. The CDR3 DNA sequence: TGTGCCAGCAGCTTAGTACAGGGCCTCCCCTATGGCTACACCTTC.